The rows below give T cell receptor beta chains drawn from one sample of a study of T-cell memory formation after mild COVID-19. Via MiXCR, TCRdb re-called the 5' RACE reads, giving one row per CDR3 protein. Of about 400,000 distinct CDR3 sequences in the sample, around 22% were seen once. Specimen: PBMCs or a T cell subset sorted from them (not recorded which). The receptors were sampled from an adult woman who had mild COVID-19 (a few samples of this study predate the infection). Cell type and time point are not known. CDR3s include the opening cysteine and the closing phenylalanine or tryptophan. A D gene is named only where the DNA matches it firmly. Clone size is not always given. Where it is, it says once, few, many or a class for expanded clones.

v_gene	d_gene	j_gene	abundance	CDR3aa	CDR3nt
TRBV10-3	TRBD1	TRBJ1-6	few	CAISEPPGGSSPLHF	TGTGCCATCAGTGAGCCCCCAGGGGGGAGTTCACCCCTCCACTTT
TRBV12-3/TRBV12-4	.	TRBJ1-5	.	CASSLSYSDQPQHF	TGTGCCAGCAGTTTAAGCTACAGTGATCAGCCCCAGCATTTT
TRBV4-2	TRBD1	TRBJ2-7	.	CASSQSERTGTYEQYF	TGTGCCAGCAGCCAATCTGAACGGACAGGTACCTACGAGCAGTACTTC
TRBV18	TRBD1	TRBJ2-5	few	CASSRDYTGGRETQYF	TGTGCCAGCTCACGAGATTACACAGGGGGCCGAGAGACCCAGTACTTC
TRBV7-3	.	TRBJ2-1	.	CASSLSGGRGNEQFF	TGTGCCAGCAGCCTTTCCGGGGGAAGGGGCAATGAGCAGTTCTTC
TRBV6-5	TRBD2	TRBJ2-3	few	CASSYSPKRLAGPTGTDTQYF	TGTGCCAGCAGTTACTCTCCAAAAAGACTAGCGGGACCTACCGGCACAGATACGCAGTATTTT
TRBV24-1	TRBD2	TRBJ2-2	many	CATSDISSGSPGELFF	TGTGCCACCAGTGATATCTCTAGCGGGAGCCCCGGGGAGCTGTTTTTT
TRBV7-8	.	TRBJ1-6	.	CASSLSGGAGYNSPLHF	TGTGCCAGCAGCTTATCCGGCGGGGCCGGCTATAATTCACCCCTCCACTTT
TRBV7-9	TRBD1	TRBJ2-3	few	CASGGRQGTDTQYF	TGTGCCAGCGGGGGGAGACAGGGGACAGATACGCAGTATTTT
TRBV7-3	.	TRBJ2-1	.	CASSLSGLGTMRDNEQFF	TGTGCCAGCAGCTTATCCGGATTGGGTACGATGAGGGACAATGAGCAGTTCTTC
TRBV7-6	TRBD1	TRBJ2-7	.	CASSLVTGESGPYEQYF	TGTGCCAGCAGCTTAGTGACAGGGGAATCCGGACCCTACGAGCAGTACTTC
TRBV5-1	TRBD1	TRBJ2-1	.	CASSLLWDSNNEQFF	TGCGCCAGCAGCTTGTTATGGGACAGCAACAATGAGCAGTTCTTC
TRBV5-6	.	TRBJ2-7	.	CASSRGHRNSYEQYF	TGTGCCAGCAGCCGGGGACACCGGAACTCCTACGAGCAGTACTTC
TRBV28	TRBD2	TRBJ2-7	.	CASSPLAGSYEQYF	TGTGCCAGCAGCCCCTTAGCGGGGTCCTACGAGCAGTACTTC
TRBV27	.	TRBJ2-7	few	CASSFGRFDEQYF	TGTGCCAGCAGTTTTGGTAGGTTCGACGAGCAGTACTTC
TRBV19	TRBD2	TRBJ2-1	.	CASREGTSGIDEQFF	TGTGCCAGTAGGGAGGGGACTAGCGGGATCGATGAGCAGTTCTTC
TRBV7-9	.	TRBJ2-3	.	CASSPRTADTQYF	TGTGCCAGCAGCCCAAGGACCGCAGATACGCAGTATTTT
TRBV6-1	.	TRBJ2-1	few	CASSVGATPYNEQFF	TGTGCCAGCAGTGTTGGGGCTACGCCCTACAATGAGCAGTTCTTC
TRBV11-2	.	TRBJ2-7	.	CASSLGPAGPYEQYF	TGTGCCAGCAGCTTAGGGCCCGCCGGACCCTACGAGCAGTACTTC
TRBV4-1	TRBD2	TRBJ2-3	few	CASSQEERGRRDTQYF	TGCGCCAGCAGCCAAGAGGAGCGGGGGAGGAGAGATACGCAGTATTTT
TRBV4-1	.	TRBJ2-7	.	CASAKAGLPALEQYF	TGCGCCAGCGCAAAGGCTGGACTCCCCGCGCTCGAGCAGTACTTC
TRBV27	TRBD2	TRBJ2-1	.	CASSLPRGGYNEQFF	TGTGCCAGCAGTTTACCCCGGGGGGGATACAATGAGCAGTTCTTC
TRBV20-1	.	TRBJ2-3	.	CSAADGSSRIDTQYF	TGCAGTGCCGCCGACGGCAGTAGCAGAATAGATACGCAGTATTTT
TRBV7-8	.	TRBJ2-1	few	CASSTLLRYGEQFF	TGTGCCAGCAGCACCCTACTACGGTATGGTGAGCAGTTCTTC
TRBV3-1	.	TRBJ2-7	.	CASSQGGHEQYF	TGTGCCAGCAGCCAAGGGGGGCACGAGCAGTACTTC
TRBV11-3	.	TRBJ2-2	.	CASSLDTGTGELFF	TGTGCCAGCAGCTTAGATACCGGCACCGGGGAGCTGTTTTTT
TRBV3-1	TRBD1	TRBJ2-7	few	CASSQGQGGEQYF	TGTGCCAGCAGCCAAGGACAGGGGGGTGAGCAGTACTTC
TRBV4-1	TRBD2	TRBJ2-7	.	CASSQIISGSTLNEQYF	TGCGCCAGCAGCCAAATCATTAGCGGGAGCACATTAAACGAGCAGTACTTC
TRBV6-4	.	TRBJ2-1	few	CASSEFGEYNEQFF	TGTGCCAGCAGTGAGTTTGGGGAGTACAATGAGCAGTTCTTC
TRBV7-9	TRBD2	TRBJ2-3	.	CASSLPSEESSGAQDTQYF	TGTGCCAGCAGCTTACCATCTGAGGAGTCGAGCGGGGCACAAGATACGCAGTATTTT
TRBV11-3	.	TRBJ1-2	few	CASSLSGQRYGYTF	TGTGCCAGCAGCTTAAGCGGGCAACGCTATGGCTACACCTTC
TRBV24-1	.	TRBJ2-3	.	CATSGPMGVVGTDTQYF	TGTGCCACCAGTGGGCCCATGGGGGTGGTAGGTACAGATACGCAGTATTTT
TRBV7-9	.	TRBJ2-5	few	CASSRVETQYF	TGTGCCAGCAGCCGAGTAGAGACCCAGTACTTC
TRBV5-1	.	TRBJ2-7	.	CASSLEILSEQYF	TGCGCCAGCAGCTTGGAAATCCTCAGCGAGCAGTACTTC
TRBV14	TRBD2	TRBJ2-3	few	CASSQDLILAGGPGQDTQYF	TGTGCCAGCAGCCAAGATCTGATCCTAGCGGGAGGGCCGGGCCAAGATACGCAGTATTTT
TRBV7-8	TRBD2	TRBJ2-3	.	CASSPGLAGGPDTQYF	TGTGCCAGCAGCCCCGGACTAGCGGGAGGGCCAGATACGCAGTATTTT
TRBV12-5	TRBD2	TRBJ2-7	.	CASGSGLATYEQYF	TGTGCTAGTGGTTCCGGACTAGCGACGTACGAGCAGTACTTC
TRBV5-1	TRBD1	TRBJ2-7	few	CASSSRDRVSEQYF	TGCGCCAGCAGCAGCCGGGACAGGGTGTCCGAGCAGTACTTC
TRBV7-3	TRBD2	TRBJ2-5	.	CASSLSSGDQETQYF	TGTGCCAGCAGCTTATCTAGCGGCGATCAAGAGACCCAGTACTTC
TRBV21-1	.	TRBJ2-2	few	CASSKEMPGQGKKSTGELFF	TGTGCCAGCAGCAAAGAGATGCCGGGACAGGGAAAGAAAAGCACCGGGGAGCTGTTTTTT
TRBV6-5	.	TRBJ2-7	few	CASSLYGGFSYEQYF	TGTGCCAGCAGCCTGTATGGAGGATTCTCCTACGAGCAGTACTTC
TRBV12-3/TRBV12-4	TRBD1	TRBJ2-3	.	CASRRGQGAYTQYF	TGTGCCAGCCGGAGGGGACAGGGGGCATATACGCAGTATTTT
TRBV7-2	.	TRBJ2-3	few	CASSIRRGDTQYF	TGTGCCAGCAGCATCCGGAGAGGGGATACGCAGTATTTT
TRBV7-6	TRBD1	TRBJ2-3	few	CASSLVSVVVWTGAEDTQYF	TGTGCCAGCAGCTTAGTTTCCGTCGTGGTTTGGACAGGGGCCGAAGATACGCAGTATTTT
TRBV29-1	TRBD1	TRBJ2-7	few	CSVVFDRGYEQYF	TGCAGCGTTGTTTTCGACAGGGGCTACGAGCAGTACTTC
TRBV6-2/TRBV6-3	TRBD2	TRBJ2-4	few	CASSWGLAGGLAKNIQYF	TGTGCCAGCAGTTGGGGACTAGCGGGAGGCCTAGCCAAAAACATTCAGTACTTC
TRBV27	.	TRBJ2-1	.	CASSPTRNEQFF	TGTGCCAGCAGTCCCACTAGAAACGAGCAGTTCTTC
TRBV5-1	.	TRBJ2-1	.	CASSPLGESNEQFF	TGCGCCAGCAGTCCGTTGGGTGAATCCAATGAGCAGTTCTTC
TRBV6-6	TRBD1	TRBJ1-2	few	CASTLTGTGYGYTF	TGTGCCAGCACCCTTACCGGGACAGGGTATGGCTACACCTTC
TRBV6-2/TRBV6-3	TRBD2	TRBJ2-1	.	CASSYYGTSVSNEQFF	TGTGCCAGCAGTTATTACGGGACTAGCGTTAGCAATGAGCAGTTCTTC
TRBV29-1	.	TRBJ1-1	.	CSVIRQAEAFF	TGCAGCGTTATTCGACAGGCGGAAGCTTTCTTT
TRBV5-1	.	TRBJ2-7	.	CASSPYFRHWDQYF	TGCGCCAGCAGCCCCTACTTCCGACACTGGGACCAGTACTTC
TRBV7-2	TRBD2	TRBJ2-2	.	CASSLGSGSVTGELFF	TGTGCCAGCAGCTTAGGTAGCGGGAGCGTCACCGGGGAGCTGTTTTTT